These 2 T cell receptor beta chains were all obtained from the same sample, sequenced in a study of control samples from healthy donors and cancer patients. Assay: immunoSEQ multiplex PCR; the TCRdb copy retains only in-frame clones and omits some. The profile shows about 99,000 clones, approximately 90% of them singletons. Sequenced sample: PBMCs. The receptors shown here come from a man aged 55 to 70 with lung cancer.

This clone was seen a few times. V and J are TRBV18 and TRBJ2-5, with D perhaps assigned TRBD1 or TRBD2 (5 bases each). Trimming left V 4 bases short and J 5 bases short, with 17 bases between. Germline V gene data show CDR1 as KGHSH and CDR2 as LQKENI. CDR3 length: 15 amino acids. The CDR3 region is CASSLSGASGETQYF. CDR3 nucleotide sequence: TGTGCCAGCTCACTCTCCGGGGCGTCGGGGGAGACCCAGTACTTC.

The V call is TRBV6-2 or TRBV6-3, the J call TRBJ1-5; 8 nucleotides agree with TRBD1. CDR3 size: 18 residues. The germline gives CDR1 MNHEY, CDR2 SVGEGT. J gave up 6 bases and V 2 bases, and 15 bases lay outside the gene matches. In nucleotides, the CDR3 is TGTGCCAGCAGTTACACCAGGACAGGGCCCCCCGAGGGTCAGCCCCAGCATTTT. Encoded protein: CASSYTRTGPPEGQPQHF.